This entry features one T cell receptor beta chain sequence. The sample is drawn from a study of control samples from healthy donors and cancer patients. The assay was immunoSEQ multiplex PCR, and TCRdb's table has in-frame clones only and misses some. The profile covers around 63,000 clones, with 80% to 90% appearing a single time and under 3% taken by the ten largest. The ends were cut back, 2 bases at V and 1 base at J, with 9 bases in the middle. The length of the CDR3 is 15 residues. Germline CDR1 and CDR2: SGHTA and FQGNSA. What was sequenced was PBMCs. This TCR derives from a woman between 45 and 65 years old with head and neck cancer. The V and J genes are TRBV7-2 and TRBJ1-5; D gene uncertain. The CDR3 here is CASSLSPGSNQPQHF. The CDR3, as DNA: TGTGCCAGCAGCTTAAGTCCGGGGAGCAATCAGCCCCAGCATTTT.